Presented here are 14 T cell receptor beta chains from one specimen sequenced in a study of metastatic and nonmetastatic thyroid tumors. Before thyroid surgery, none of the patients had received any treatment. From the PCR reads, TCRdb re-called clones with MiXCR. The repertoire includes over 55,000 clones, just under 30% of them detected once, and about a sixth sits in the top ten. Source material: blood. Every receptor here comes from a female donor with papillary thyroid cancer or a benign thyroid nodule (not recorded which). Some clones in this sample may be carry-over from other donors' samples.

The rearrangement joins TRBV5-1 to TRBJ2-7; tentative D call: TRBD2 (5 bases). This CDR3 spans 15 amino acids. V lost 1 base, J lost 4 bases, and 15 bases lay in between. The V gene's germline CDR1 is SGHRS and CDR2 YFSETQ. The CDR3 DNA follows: TGCGCCAGCAGCTTGATGTCGGGGTACCAGTACGAGCAGTACTTC. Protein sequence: CASSLMSGYQYEQYF. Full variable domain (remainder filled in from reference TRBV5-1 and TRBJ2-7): KAGVTQTPRYLIKTRGQQVTLSCSPISGHRSVSWYQQTPGQGLQFLFEYFSETQRNKGNFPGRFSGRQFSNSRSEMNVSTLELGDSALYLCASSLMSGYQYEQYFGPGTRLTVT.

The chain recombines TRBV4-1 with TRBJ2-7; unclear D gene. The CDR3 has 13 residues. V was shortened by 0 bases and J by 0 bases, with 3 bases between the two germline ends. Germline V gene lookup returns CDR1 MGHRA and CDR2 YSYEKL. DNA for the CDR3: TGCGCCAGCAGCCAAGAAGCCTCCTACGAGCAGTACTTC. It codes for CASSQEASYEQYF.

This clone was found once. The CDR3 loop reads CASSLFSAFGEEQYF. The CDR3 bases are TGCGCCAGCAGCTTGTTTTCCGCCTTTGGTGAAGAGCAGTACTTC. The chain couples TRBV5-1 to TRBJ2-7; no clear D. The CDR3 sequence is 15 residues long. V was pared by 1 base and J by 7 bases, with 18 bases between. Germline V gene lookup returns CDR1 SGHRS and CDR2 YFSETQ.

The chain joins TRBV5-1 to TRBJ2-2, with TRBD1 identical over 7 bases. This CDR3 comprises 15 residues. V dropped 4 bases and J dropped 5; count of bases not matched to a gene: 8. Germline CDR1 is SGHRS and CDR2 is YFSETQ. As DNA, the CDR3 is TGCGCCAGCAGCCGGGACAGCCTGAGAACCGGGGAGCTGTTTTTT. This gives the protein CASSRDSLRTGELFF.

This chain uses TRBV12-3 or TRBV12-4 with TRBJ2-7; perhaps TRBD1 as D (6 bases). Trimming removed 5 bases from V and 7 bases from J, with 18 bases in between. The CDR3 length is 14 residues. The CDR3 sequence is CASSAQGGIGEQYF. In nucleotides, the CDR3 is TGTGCCAGCAGTGCACAGGGTGGGATTGGGGAGCAGTACTTC.

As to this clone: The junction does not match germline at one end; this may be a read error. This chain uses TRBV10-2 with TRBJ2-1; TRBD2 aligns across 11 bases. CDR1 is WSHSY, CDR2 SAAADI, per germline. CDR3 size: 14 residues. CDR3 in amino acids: CAGSLTSGALGSFF. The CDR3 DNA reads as TGCGCCGGCAGTTTGACTAGCGGGGCTCTGGGATCGTTCTTC.

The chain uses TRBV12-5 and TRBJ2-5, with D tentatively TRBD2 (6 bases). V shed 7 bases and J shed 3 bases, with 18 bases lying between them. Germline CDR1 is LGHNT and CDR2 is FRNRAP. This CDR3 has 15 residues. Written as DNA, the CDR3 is TGTGCTAGTGCTCTCACCGGGACTTCGAAAGAGACCCAGTACTTC. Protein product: CASALTGTSKETQYF.

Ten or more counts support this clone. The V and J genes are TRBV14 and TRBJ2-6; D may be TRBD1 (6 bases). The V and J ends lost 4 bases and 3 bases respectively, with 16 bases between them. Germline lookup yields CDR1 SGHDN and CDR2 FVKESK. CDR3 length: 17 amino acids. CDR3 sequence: CASSRVTGYDGANVLTF. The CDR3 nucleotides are TGTGCCAGCAGCCGAGTAACAGGGTACGATGGGGCCAACGTCCTGACTTTC.

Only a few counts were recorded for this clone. The CDR3 loop reads CASSLDPGASYEQYF. The CDR3 DNA is TGTGCCAGCAGCTTGGACCCGGGGGCGTCCTACGAGCAGTACTTC. The chain joins TRBV11-2 to TRBJ2-7; D is perhaps TRBD1 or TRBD2 (6 bases each). CDR3 length: 15 amino acids. Germline V gives CDR1 SGHAT, CDR2 FQNNGV. Trimming cost V 3 bases and J 1 base, with 13 bases left between them.

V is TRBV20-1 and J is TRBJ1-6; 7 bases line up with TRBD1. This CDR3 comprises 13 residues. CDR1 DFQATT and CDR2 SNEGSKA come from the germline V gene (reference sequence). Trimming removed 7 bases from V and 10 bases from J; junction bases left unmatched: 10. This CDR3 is CSVERQGVSPLHF. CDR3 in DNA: TGCAGTGTCGAGCGACAGGGTGTATCACCCCTCCACTTT.

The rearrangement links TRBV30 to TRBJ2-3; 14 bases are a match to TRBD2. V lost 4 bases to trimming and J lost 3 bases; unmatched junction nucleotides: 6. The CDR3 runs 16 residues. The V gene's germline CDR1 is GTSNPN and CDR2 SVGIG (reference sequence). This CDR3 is CAWTLGLAGVTDTQYF. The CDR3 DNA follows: TGTGCCTGGACCTTGGGACTAGCGGGAGTAACAGATACGCAGTATTTT.

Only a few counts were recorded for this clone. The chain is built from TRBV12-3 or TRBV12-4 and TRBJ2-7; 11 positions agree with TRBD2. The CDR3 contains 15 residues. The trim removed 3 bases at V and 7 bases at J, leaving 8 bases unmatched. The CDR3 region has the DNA TGTGCCAGCAGTTTTACTAGCGGGAGAGGGGGGGAGCAGTACGTC. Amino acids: CASSFTSGRGGEQYV.

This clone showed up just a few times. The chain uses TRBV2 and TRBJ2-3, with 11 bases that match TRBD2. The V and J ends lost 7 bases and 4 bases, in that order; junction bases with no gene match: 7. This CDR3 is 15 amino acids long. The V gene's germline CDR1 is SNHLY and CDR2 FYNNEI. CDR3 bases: TGTGCCAGCATTATAGCGGGGGGGCACGCAGATACGCAGTATTTT. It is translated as CASIIAGGHADTQYF.

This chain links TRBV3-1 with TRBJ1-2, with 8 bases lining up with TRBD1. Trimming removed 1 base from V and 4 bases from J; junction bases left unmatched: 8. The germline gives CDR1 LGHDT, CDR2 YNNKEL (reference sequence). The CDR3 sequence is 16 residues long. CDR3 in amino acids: CASSQVITGTGYGYTF. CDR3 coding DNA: TGTGCCAGCAGCCAAGTGATAACCGGGACAGGCTATGGCTACACCTTC.